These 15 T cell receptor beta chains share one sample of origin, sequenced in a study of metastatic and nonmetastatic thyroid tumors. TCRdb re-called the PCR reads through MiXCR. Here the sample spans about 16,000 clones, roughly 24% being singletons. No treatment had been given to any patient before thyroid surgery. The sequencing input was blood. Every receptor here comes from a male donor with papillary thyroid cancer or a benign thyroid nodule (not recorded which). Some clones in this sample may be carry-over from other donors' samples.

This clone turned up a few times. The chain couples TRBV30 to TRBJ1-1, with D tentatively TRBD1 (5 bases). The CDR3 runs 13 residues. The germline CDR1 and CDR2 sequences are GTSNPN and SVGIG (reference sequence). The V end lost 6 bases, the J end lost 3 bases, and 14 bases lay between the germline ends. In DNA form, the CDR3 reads TGTGCCTGCCAGGGTAATCCTGACACTGAAGCTTTCTTT. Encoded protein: CACQGNPDTEAFF.

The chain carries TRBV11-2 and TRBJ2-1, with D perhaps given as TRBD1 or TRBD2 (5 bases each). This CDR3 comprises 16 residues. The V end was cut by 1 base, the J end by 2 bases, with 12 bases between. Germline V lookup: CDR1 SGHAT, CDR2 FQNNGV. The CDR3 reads CASSLVHGGTYNEQFF. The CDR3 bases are TGTGCCAGCAGCTTAGTGCATGGGGGAACCTACAATGAGCAGTTCTTC. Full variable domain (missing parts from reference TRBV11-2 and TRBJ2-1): EAGVAQSPRYKIIEKRQSVAFWCNPISGHATLYWYQQILGQGPKLLIQFQNNGVVDDSQLPKDRFSAERLKGVDSTLKIQPAKLEDSAVYLCASSLVHGGTYNEQFFGPGTRLTVL.

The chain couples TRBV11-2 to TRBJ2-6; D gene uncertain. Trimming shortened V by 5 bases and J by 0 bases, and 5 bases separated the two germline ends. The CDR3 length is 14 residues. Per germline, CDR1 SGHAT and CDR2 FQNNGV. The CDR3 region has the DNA TGTGCCAGCAGCCCAGCCTCTGGGGCCAACGTCCTGACTTTC. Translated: CASSPASGANVLTF.

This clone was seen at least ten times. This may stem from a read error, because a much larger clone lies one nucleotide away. CDR3 residues: CSASWTGEKLFF. The CDR3 coding sequence is TGCAGTGCTAGTTGGACAGGTGAAAAACTGTTTTTT. This chain uses TRBV20-1 with TRBJ1-4; TRBD1 matches at 7 bases. The ends lost 3 bases at V and 7 bases at J; junction bases unmatched: 2. Germline lookup yields CDR1 DFQATT and CDR2 SNEGSKA (reference sequence). The CDR3 extends over 12 amino acids.

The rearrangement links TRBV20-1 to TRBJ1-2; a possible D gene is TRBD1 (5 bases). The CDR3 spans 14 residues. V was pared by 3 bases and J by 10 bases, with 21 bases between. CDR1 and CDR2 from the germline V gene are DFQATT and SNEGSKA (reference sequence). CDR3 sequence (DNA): TGCAGTGCTAGCCGAAGGGACCGAAGGGCGGACTACACCTTC. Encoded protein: CSASRRDRRADYTF.

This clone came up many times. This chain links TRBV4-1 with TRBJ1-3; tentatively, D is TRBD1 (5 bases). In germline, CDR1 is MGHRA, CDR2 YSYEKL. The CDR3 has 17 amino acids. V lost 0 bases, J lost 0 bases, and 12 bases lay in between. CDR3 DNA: TGCGCCAGCAGCCAAGATTCCTGGGACCACTCTGGAAACACCATATATTTT. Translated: CASSQDSWDHSGNTIYF.

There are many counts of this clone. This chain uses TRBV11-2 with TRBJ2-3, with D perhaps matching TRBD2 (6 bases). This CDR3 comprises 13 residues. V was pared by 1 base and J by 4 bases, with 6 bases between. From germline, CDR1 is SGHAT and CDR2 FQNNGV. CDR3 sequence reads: CASSLGLADTQYF. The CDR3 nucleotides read TGTGCCAGCAGCTTAGGACTAGCAGATACGCAGTATTTT.

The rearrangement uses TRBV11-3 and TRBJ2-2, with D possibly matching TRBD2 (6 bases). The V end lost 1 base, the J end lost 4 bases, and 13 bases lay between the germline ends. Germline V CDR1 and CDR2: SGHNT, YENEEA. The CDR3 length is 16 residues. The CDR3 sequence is CASSLGAGLFTGELFF. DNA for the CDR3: TGTGCCAGCAGCTTAGGTGCGGGACTCTTCACCGGGGAGCTGTTTTTT. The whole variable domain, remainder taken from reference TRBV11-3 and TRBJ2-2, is EAGVVQSPRYKIIEKKQPVAFWCNPISGHNTLYWYLQNLGQGPELLIRYENEEAVDDSQLPKDRFSAERLKGVDSTLKIQPAELGDSAVYLCASSLGAGLFTGELFFGEGSRLTVL.

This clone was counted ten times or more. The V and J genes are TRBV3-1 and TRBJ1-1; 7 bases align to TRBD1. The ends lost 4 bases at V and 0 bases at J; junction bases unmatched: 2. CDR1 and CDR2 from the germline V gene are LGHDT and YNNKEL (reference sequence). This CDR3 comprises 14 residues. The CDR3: CASSPGQLNTEAFF. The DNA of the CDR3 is TGTGCCAGCAGCCCGGGACAGCTGAACACTGAAGCTTTCTTT.

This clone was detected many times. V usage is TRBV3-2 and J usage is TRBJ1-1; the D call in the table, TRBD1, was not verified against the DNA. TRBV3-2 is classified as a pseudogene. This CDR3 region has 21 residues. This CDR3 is CASRSSPRRDRLKLRGTEAFF. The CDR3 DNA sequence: TGTGCCAGCAGGTCCTCCCCCAGACGGGACAGACTAAAACTCAGGGGCACTGAAGCTTTCTTT.

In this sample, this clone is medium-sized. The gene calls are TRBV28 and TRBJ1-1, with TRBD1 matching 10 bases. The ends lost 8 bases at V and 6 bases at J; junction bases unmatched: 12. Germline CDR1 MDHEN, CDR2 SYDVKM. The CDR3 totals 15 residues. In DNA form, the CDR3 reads TGTGCCAGCTCTAGGCCGGGGACAGGGGTGGCTGAAGCTTTCTTT. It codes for CASSRPGTGVAEAFF.

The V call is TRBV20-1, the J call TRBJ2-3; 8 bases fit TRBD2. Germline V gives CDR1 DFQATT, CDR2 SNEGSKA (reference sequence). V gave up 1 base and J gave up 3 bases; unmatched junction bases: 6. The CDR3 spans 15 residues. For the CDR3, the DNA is TGCAGTGCTAGAGGTTCAAGCGGGAGAACAGATACGCAGTATTTT. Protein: CSARGSSGRTDTQYF.

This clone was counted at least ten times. The CDR3 loop is CASSRTAPVVQYF. In DNA form, the CDR3 reads TGTGCCAGCAGCCGAACAGCGCCAGTCGTTCAGTACTTC. The V call is TRBV6-2 or TRBV6-3, the J call TRBJ2-4; D gene unclear. V lost 6 bases, J lost 11 bases, and 17 bases lay in between. CDR1 is MNHEY and CDR2 is SVGEGT in the germline V gene. The CDR3 is 13 residues long.

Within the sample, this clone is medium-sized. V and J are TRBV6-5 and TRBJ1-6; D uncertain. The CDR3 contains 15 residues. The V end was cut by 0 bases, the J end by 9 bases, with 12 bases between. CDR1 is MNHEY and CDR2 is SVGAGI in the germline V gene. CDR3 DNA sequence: TGTGCCAGCAGTTACTCATCCGACGGAGTTTCACCCCTCCACTTT. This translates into CASSYSSDGVSPLHF.

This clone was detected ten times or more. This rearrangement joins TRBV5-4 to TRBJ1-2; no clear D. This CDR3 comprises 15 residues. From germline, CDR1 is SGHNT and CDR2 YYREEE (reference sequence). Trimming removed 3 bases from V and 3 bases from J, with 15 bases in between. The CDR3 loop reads CASSSIMVGHYGYTF. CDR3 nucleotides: TGTGCCAGCAGCTCCATCATGGTCGGGCACTATGGCTACACCTTC. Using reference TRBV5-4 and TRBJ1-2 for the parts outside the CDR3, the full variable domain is ETGVTQSPTHLIKTRGQQVTLRCSSQSGHNTVSWYQQALGQGPQFIFQYYREEENGRGNFPPRFSGLQFPNYSSELNVNALELDDSALYLCASSSIMVGHYGYTFGSGTRLTVV.